The present T cell receptor beta chain was sequenced within a study of blood T cell repertoires in COVID-19. Germline CDR1 reads KGHSH; CDR2 reads LQKENI. The CDR3 spans 15 residues. Between the trimmed V and J ends, which lost 3 bases and 1 base, there was a span of 12 bases. Some clones are missing from TCRdb's copy, which holds only in-frame ones; the method was immunoSEQ multiplex PCR. The sample includes some 200,000 clones, around 90% seen only once; the top ten take 2% to 2.5%. This clone showed up just once. The chain joins TRBV18 to TRBJ1-1; D uncertain. The source of this sequence is a woman aged 30 to 39 who had recovered from COVID-19. The specimen was PBMCs or T cells enriched from blood (not recorded which). CDR3 coding DNA: TGTGCCAGCTCACCGTATCCCGGAGAGAACACTGAAGCTTTCTTT. This sequence encodes CASSPYPGENTEAFF.